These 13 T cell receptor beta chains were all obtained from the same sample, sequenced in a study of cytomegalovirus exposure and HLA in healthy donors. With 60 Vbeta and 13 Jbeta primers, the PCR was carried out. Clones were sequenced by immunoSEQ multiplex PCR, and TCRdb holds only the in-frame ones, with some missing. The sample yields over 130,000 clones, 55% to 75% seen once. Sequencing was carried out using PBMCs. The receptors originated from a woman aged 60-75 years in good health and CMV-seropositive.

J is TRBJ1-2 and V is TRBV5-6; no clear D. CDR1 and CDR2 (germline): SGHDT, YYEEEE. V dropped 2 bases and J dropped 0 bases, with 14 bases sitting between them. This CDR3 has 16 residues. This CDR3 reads CASSFWSGLANYGYTF. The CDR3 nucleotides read TGTGCCAGCAGCTTCTGGTCAGGACTAGCTAACTATGGCTACACCTTC.

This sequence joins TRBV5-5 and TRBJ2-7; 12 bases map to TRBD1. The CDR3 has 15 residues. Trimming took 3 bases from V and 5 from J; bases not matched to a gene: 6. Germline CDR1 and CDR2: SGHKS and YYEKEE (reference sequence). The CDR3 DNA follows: TGTGCCAGCAGCTCCCCGGGACAGGGGGCAAACGAGCAGTACTTC. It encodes CASSSPGQGANEQYF.

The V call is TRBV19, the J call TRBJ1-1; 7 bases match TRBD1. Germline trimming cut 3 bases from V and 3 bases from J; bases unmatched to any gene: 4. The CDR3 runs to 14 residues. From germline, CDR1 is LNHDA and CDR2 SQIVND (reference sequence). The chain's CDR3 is CASSIGRGHTEAFF. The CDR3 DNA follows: TGTGCCAGTAGTATCGGGAGGGGGCACACTGAAGCTTTCTTT.

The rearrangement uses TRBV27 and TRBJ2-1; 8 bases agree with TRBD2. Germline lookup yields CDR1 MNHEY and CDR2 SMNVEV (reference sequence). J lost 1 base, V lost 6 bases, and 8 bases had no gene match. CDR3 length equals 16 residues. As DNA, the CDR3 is TGTGCCAGCAGCTATCACCGGGGGGGGTCCTACAATGAGCAGTTCTTC. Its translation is CASSYHRGGSYNEQFF.

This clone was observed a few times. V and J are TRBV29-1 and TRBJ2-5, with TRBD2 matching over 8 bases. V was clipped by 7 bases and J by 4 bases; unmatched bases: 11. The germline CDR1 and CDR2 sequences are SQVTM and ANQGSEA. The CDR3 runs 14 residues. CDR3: CSANGAGGAETQYF. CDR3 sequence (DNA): TGCAGCGCCAACGGGGCGGGAGGTGCAGAGACCCAGTACTTC.

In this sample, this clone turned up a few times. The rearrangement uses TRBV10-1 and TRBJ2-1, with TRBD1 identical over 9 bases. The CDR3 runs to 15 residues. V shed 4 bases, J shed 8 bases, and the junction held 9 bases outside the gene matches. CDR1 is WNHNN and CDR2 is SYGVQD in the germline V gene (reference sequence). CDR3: CASSAFPGQGDEQFF. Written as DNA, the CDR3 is TGCGCCAGCAGTGCGTTCCCGGGACAGGGTGATGAGCAGTTCTTC.

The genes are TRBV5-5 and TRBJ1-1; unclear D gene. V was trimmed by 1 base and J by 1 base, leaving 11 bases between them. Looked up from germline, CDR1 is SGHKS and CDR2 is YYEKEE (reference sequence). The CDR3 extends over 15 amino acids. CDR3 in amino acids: CASSLSPKRNTEAFF. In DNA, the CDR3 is TGTGCCAGCAGCTTGAGTCCGAAGAGGAACACTGAAGCTTTCTTT.

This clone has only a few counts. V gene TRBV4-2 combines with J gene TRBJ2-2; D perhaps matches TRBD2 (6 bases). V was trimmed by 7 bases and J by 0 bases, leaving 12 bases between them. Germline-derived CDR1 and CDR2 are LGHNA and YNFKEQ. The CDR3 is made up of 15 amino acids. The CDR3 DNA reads TGTGCCAGCATGGTCGGGAGCGCGAACACCGGGGAGCTGTTTTTT. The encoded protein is CASMVGSANTGELFF.

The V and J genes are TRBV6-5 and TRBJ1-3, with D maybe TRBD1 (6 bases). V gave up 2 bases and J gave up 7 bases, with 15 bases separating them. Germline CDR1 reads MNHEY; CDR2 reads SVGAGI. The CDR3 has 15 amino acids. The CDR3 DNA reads TGTGCCAGCAGTTACAATCGGAGGCAGGGGAACACCATATATTTT. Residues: CASSYNRRQGNTIYF.

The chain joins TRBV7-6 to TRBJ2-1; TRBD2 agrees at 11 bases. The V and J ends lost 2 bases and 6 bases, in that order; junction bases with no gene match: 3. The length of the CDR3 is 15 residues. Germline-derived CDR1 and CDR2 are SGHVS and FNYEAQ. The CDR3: CASSLLAGGSNEQFF. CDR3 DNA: TGTGCCAGCAGCTTACTAGCGGGAGGATCCAATGAGCAGTTCTTC.

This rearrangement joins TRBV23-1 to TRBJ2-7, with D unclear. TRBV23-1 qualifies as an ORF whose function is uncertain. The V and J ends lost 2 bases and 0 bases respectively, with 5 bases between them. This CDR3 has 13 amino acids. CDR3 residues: CASSQPSSYEQYF. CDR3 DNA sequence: TGCGCCAGCAGTCAACCTAGCTCCTACGAGCAGTACTTC.

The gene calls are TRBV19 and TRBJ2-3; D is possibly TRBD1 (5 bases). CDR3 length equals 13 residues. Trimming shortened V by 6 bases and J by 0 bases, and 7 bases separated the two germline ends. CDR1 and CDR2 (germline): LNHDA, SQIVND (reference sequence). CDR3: CASRQGSTDTQYF. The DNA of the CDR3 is TGTGCCAGTAGGCAGGGTAGCACAGATACGCAGTATTTT.

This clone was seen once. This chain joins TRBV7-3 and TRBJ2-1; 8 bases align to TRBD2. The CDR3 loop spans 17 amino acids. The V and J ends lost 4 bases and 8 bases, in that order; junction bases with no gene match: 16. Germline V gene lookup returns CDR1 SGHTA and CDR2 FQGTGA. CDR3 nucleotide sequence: TGTGCCAGCAGCTCCATGCGTATTGAGCGGGAGTTACATGAGCAGTTCTTC. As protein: CASSSMRIERELHEQFF.